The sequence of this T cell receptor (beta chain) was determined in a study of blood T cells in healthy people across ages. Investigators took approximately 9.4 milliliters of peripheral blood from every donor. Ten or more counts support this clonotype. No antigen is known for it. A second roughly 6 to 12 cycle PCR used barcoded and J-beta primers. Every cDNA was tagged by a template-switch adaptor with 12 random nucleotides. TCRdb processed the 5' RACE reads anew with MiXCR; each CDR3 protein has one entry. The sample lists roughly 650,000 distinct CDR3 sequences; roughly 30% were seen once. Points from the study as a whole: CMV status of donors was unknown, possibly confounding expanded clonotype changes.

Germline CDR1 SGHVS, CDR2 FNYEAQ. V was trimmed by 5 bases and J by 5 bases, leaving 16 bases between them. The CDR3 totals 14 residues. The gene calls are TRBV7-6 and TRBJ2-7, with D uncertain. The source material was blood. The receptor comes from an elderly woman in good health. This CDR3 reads CASSQITNSDEQYF. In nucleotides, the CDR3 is TGTGCCAGCAGCCAGATCACAAACTCTGACGAGCAGTACTTC.